A selection of T cell receptor beta chains follows, all from one sample in a study of T cells in Graves' hyperthyroidism and ophthalmopathy. TCRdb redid the calling of the multiplex PCR reads with MiXCR, one entry per CDR3 protein. Among about 350,000 distinct CDR3 sequences, about 15% were seen once, and the ten largest hold about 22%. The sequencing input was blood. These TCRs come from a woman in her twenties or thirties with Graves' hyperthyroidism. Both conserved end residues are part of each CDR3. Each record gives: clone size, V gene, J gene, D gene, CDR3 DNA, CDR3 protein. A D gene is named only where the DNA matches it firmly. Not every row has a clone size; where given, it reads once, few, many or a size class.

>.|TRBV6-1|TRBJ2-7|.
TGTGCCAGCGGGAGTGACCCCAGGGACGAGCAGTACTTC
CASGSDPRDEQYF
>.|TRBV12-3/TRBV12-4|TRBJ1-2|.
TGTGCCATCTGGGGCCGCGAGAACTATGGCTACACCTTC
CAIWGRENYGYTF
>.|TRBV12-3/TRBV12-4|TRBJ1-5|.
TGTGCCAGCAGTTTAGGGCAGCAATTCCCCAATCAGCCCCAGCATTTT
CASSLGQQFPNQPQHF
>.|TRBV24-1|TRBJ2-7|.
TGTGCCACCAGTCCGACAGGCAACGGCGAGCAGTACTTC
CATSPTGNGEQYF
>few|TRBV4-2|TRBJ2-1|.
TGTGCCAGCAGCCGGGGGACTGACAATGAGCAGTTCTTC
CASSRGTDNEQFF
>many|TRBV12-3/TRBV12-4|TRBJ2-3|.
TGTGCCAGCGGGAAAGTGTGGTCCGATACGCAGTATTTT
CASGKVWSDTQYF
>many|TRBV12-5|TRBJ2-3|TRBD2
TGTGCTAGTGGTTTGACCCTTAGCGGGACGACGAAACCCACAGATACGCAGTATTTT
CASGLTLSGTTKPTDTQYF
>many|TRBV11-2|TRBJ2-1|.
TGTGCCAGCAGCTCCGCTCGGCCCTCCTACAATGAGCAGTTCTTC
CASSSARPSYNEQFF
>few|TRBV4-1|TRBJ2-7|TRBD1
TGCGCCAGCAGCCACGAGGAGGGACAGGGTAATTGGGAGCAGTACTTC
CASSHEEGQGNWEQYF
>many|TRBV6-2/TRBV6-3|TRBJ2-7|.
TGTGCCAGCAGTGTCGAATACGACGATTCCTACGAGCAGTACTTC
CASSVEYDDSYEQYF
>many|TRBV11-2|TRBJ2-7|.
TGTGCCAGCAGCTTAGGTTGGCGGGTTCAGTACGAGCAGTACTTC
CASSLGWRVQYEQYF
>many|TRBV20-1|TRBJ2-1|.
TGCAGTGCCCCTCGGGTCCGAGGTGAGCAGTTCTTC
CSAPRVRGEQFF
>once|TRBV6-2/TRBV6-3|TRBJ1-6|.
TGTGCCATCAACGAAATCGGGAATTCACCCCTCCACTTT
CAINEIGNSPLHF
>many|TRBV7-9|TRBJ2-5|.
TGTGCCAGCAGCTCTGGGGGCATTCTCGAGACCCAGTACTTC
CASSSGGILETQYF
>many|TRBV7-2|TRBJ2-1|.
TGTGCCAGCAGCTTAGACCAGGGGCGGAATGAGCAGTTCTTC
CASSLDQGRNEQFF
>many|TRBV5-1|TRBJ2-1|.
TGCGCCAGCAGCTTGGCCGGCCAGGGGAGAAACAATGAGCAGTTCTTC
CASSLAGQGRNNEQFF
>.|TRBV10-3|TRBJ2-1|.
TGTGCCATCGGTCGCAGGGACAATGAGCAGTTCTTC
CAIGRRDNEQFF
>many|TRBV2|TRBJ2-7|.
TGTGCCAGCAGTGAGGGACATACCTACGAGCAGTACTTC
CASSEGHTYEQYF
>.|TRBV6-2/TRBV6-3|TRBJ1-1|.
TGTGCCAGCAGCAAGGACCGATTGAACACTGAAGCTTTCTTT
CASSKDRLNTEAFF
>many|TRBV11-2|TRBJ1-4|TRBD1
TGTGCCAGCAGCTATGGACAGGGTAGTGAAAAACTGTTTTTT
CASSYGQGSEKLFF
>many|TRBV3-1|TRBJ1-1|.
TGTGCCAGCAGCCAAGGGGGGATGAACACTGAAGCTTTCTTT
CASSQGGMNTEAFF
>many|TRBV7-3|TRBJ2-1|.
TGTGCCAGCAGCACCGCTAGCGACCCCCCCTACAATGAGCAGTTCTTC
CASSTASDPPYNEQFF
>.|TRBV7-9|TRBJ2-7|TRBD1
TGTGCCAGCAGCTCAACAGGGGGAAGGGACTCCTACGAGCAGTACTTC
CASSSTGGRDSYEQYF
>.|TRBV5-4|TRBJ2-1|TRBD2
TGTGCCAGCAGCCCTAGCGGGAGGGCATCGCACTACAATGAGCAGTTCTTC
CASSPSGRASHYNEQFF
>.|TRBV20-1|TRBJ2-7|.
TGCAGTGCTAGAGCGCTAGCTTGGGTCGAGCAGTACTTC
CSARALAWVEQYF
>.|TRBV25-1|TRBJ2-5|.
TGTGCCAGCAGTGAATTTCACGGGAGTGAGACCCAGTACTTC
CASSEFHGSETQYF